This is a list of T cell receptor beta chains from one sample in a study of T-cell reconstitution after alpha-beta-depleted transplantation in children. TCRdb reprocessed the PCR reads with MiXCR, giving one entry per CDR3 protein. The repertoire holds tens of thousands of distinct CDR3 sequences, 5% to 7% seen once, with 5.5% to 7% in the top ten. The specimen comprised PBMCs, mostly from graft donor cells, sampled 180 days after TCRalphabeta/CD19-depleted stem cell transplant. The receptors stem from a male patient between 5 and 17 years old who had a stem cell transplant for acute myeloid leukemia, so the T cells may come from the graft donor. Each CDR3 is given with its conserved first and last residue. D genes are given only for firm matches. Size tells how often a clone was seen (once, few, many) or the class of an expanded clone, and some rows leave it out.

d_call | j_call | v_call | clone_size | cdr3_aa | cdr3_nt
TRBD2 | TRBJ2-1 | TRBV3-1 | many | CASSQRIAGGPYNEQFF | TGTGCCAGCAGCCAACGGATAGCGGGGGGGCCCTACAATGAGCAGTTCTTC
. | TRBJ1-3 | TRBV9 | once | CASSVQPGEAGNTIYF | TGTGCCAGCAGCGTTCAGCCAGGGGAGGCTGGAAACACCATATATTTT
. | TRBJ2-3 | TRBV10-3 | many | CAIRPRDSPDTQYF | TGTGCCATCAGGCCAAGGGATTCTCCAGATACGCAGTATTTT
TRBD2 | TRBJ2-3 | TRBV7-3 | many | CASSLSPGGYTDTQYF | TGTGCCAGCAGCTTAAGCCCCGGGGGGTACACAGATACGCAGTATTTT
TRBD1 | TRBJ2-2 | TRBV4-2 | many | CASSRLRTGGLGELFF | TGTGCCAGCAGCCGTCTGAGGACAGGGGGTCTCGGGGAGCTGTTTTTT
TRBD1 | TRBJ2-3 | TRBV19 | many | CASRGTGRTDTQYF | TGTGCCAGTAGGGGGACAGGCCGCACAGATACGCAGTATTTT
TRBD2 | TRBJ2-5 | TRBV20-1 | many | CSAEGTSGREETQYF | TGCAGTGCTGAAGGGACTAGCGGGAGGGAAGAGACCCAGTACTTC
. | TRBJ2-5 | TRBV5-1 | many | CASSLTSGRGETQYF | TGCGCCAGCAGCTTGACCTCGGGGAGGGGGGAGACCCAGTACTTC
TRBD1 | TRBJ2-1 | TRBV11-3 | many | CASSLRGSEQFF | TGTGCCAGCAGCCTCAGGGGGAGTGAGCAGTTCTTC
. | TRBJ2-3 | TRBV20-1 | medium-sized | CSARRDHTQYF | TGCAGTGCTAGGCGGGACCATACGCAGTATTTT
TRBD2 | TRBJ2-7 | TRBV11-2 | medium-sized | CASSLGGLEARYEQYF | TGTGCCAGCAGCTTAGGGGGACTAGAGGCCCGCTACGAGCAGTACTTC
. | TRBJ2-2 | TRBV19 | many | CASSVEGLVTGELFF | TGTGCCAGTAGTGTCGAGGGACTCGTCACCGGGGAGCTGTTTTTT
. | TRBJ2-2 | TRBV7-3 | many | CASSSNTGELFF | TGTGCCAGCAGCTCAAACACCGGGGAGCTGTTTTTT
. | TRBJ2-7 | TRBV28 | many | CASSSRDSRSPYEQYF | TGTGCCAGCAGTTCACGGGACTCAAGGAGCCCGTACGAGCAGTACTTC
TRBD2 | TRBJ2-1 | TRBV9 | many | CASSVLTSGNYNEQFF | TGTGCCAGCAGCGTACTGACTAGCGGGAACTACAATGAGCAGTTCTTC
TRBD1 | TRBJ2-2 | TRBV12-3/TRBV12-4 | . | CAFSLAAPGQGVTGELFF | TGTGCCTTCAGTTTAGCAGCCCCGGGACAGGGCGTAACCGGGGAGCTGTTTTTT
TRBD1 | TRBJ1-5 | TRBV12-3/TRBV12-4 | many | CASSLTGGGNQPQHF | TGTGCCAGCAGCCTGACAGGGGGAGGCAATCAGCCCCAGCATTTT
. | TRBJ1-1 | TRBV6-5 | many | CASSSAGIGDTEAFF | TGTGCCAGCAGTTCCGCAGGGATCGGGGACACTGAAGCTTTCTTT
TRBD1 | TRBJ1-6 | TRBV7-9 | many | CASSLGDRNSPLHF | TGTGCCAGCAGCTTAGGGGACAGGAATTCACCCCTCCACTTT
TRBD2 | TRBJ2-1 | TRBV5-1 | many | CASSLVGSGIGYEQFF | TGCGCCAGCAGCTTGGTTGGTAGCGGGATAGGTTATGAGCAGTTCTTC
TRBD2 | TRBJ2-2 | TRBV7-3 | few | CASSSRPSSGANTGELFF | TGTGCCAGCAGCTCCCGCCCATCTAGCGGTGCGAACACCGGGGAGCTGTTTTTT
. | TRBJ2-2 | TRBV24-1 | many | CATSDRRTNTGELFF | TGTGCCACCAGTGATAGACGGACGAACACCGGGGAGCTGTTTTTT
. | TRBJ2-3 | TRBV28 | many | CATHLSDLTDTQYF | TGTGCCACCCATCTGTCAGATCTCACAGATACGCAGTATTTT
TRBD2 | TRBJ2-7 | TRBV20-1 | many | CSARWTSRVGGEQYF | TGCAGTGCTAGATGGACTAGCCGGGTAGGGGGCGAGCAGTACTTC
. | TRBJ1-2 | TRBV6-5 | medium-sized | CASRQDREGSGYTF | TGTGCCAGCAGGCAGGACCGGGAGGGATCTGGCTACACCTTC
. | TRBJ1-2 | TRBV5-6 | many | CASSPSGGYGYTF | TGTGCCAGCAGTCCGTCCGGGGGGTATGGCTACACCTTC